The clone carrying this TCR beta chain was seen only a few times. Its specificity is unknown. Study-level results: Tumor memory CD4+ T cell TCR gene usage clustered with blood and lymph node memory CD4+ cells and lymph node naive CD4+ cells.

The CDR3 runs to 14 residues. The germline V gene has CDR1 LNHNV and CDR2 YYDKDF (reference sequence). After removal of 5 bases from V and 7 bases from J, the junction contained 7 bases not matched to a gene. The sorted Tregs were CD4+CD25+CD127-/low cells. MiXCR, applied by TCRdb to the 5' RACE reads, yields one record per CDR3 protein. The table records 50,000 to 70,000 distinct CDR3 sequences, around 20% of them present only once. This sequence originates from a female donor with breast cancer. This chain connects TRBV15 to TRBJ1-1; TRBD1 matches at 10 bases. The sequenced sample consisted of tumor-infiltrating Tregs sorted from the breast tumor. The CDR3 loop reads CATSHDRGLSEAFF. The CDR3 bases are TGTGCCACCAGCCACGACAGGGGGCTGAGTGAAGCTTTCTTT.